Each of the 15 T cell receptor beta chains below was sequenced from the same sample in a study of breast tumors, draining lymph nodes, adjacent tissues. Axillary draining lymph nodes of breast cancer patients supplied the node samples. Using its own MiXCR run on the multiplex PCR reads, TCRdb lists one record per CDR3 protein. The repertoire holds about 150,000 distinct CDR3 sequences, with approximately 20% as singletons. Sample: axillary lymph node tissue. The source of these receptors is a female donor with breast cancer. Some clones in this sample may be carry-over from other donors' samples.

This clonotype was observed many times. The chain couples TRBV20-1 to TRBJ2-1; 8 nucleotides match TRBD2. V lost 6 bases to trimming and J lost 7 bases; unmatched junction nucleotides: 14. The CDR3 runs 15 residues. Germline assignment: CDR1 DFQATT and CDR2 SNEGSKA (reference sequence). The chain's CDR3 is CSASDLAGGRNEQFF. CDR3 in DNA: TGCAGTGCGAGTGATCTGGCGGGAGGTCGGAATGAGCAGTTCTTC.

This clonotype was seen ten or more times. This chain connects TRBV7-9 to TRBJ2-5, with D perhaps matching TRBD1 (6 bases). V dropped 5 bases and J dropped 5 bases, with 15 bases sitting between them. This CDR3 spans 14 amino acids. Germline CDR1 SEHNR, CDR2 FQNEAQ (reference sequence). The CDR3 reads CASSPGMGAETQYF. CDR3 in DNA: TGTGCCAGCAGCCCGGGGATGGGGGCGGAGACCCAGTACTTC.

In this sample, this clonotype turned up many times. The CDR3 sequence: CASSQANSHYEQYF. The CDR3 DNA follows: TGTGCCAGCAGCCAAGCTAATAGCCACTACGAGCAGTACTTC. The chain uses TRBV14 and TRBJ2-7; no clear D. V lost 1 base and J lost 3, with 10 bases in between. Germline V CDR1 and CDR2: SGHDN, FVKESK. This CDR3 contains 14 residues.

This clonotype was counted a few times. The gene calls are TRBV30 and TRBJ2-1, with D possibly being TRBD2 (5 bases). The V end was cut by 3 bases, the J end by 3 bases, with 21 bases between. CDR1 is GTSNPN, CDR2 SVGIG, per germline (reference sequence). This CDR3 is built from 17 residues. Here the CDR3 DNA reads TGTGCCTGGAGCCCGGGCGCGGTGGTAGCGAGCTACAATGAGCAGTTCTTC. It yields the protein CAWSPGAVVASYNEQFF.

The chain has TRBV20-1 and TRBJ1-1; 7 bases match TRBD1. The CDR3 contains 12 residues. V was clipped by 3 bases and J by 8 bases; unmatched bases: 6. The V gene's germline CDR1 is DFQATT and CDR2 SNEGSKA (reference sequence). CDR3 sequence: CSAREQGREAFF. The CDR3 DNA sequence: TGCAGTGCTAGGGAACAGGGGCGGGAAGCTTTCTTT.

This clonotype was seen many times. The chain carries TRBV5-8 and TRBJ2-7; TRBD2 is a possible D gene (5 bases). The ends were cut back, 1 base at V and 3 bases at J, with 14 bases in the middle. Germline V CDR1 and CDR2: SGHTS, YDEGEE. The CDR3 has 15 amino acids. The DNA for the CDR3 is TGTGCCAGCAGCTTGCCCTCGGGAATTTTCTACGAGCAGTACTTC. Protein product: CASSLPSGIFYEQYF. The full variable domain, in which reference TRBV5-8 and TRBJ2-7 provide the parts outside the CDR3, is EAGVTQSPTHLIKTRGQQATLRCSPISGHTSVYWYQQALGLGLQFLLWYDEGEERNRGNFPPRFSGRQFPNYSSELNVNALELEDSALYLCASSLPSGIFYEQYFGPGTRLTVT.

This clonotype has only a few counts. This rearrangement joins TRBV12-3 or TRBV12-4 to TRBJ2-6, with 8 bases matching TRBD2. The CDR3 totals 17 residues. The V gene end was trimmed by 3 bases and the J gene end by 3 bases; junction bases not matched to a gene: 7. The CDR3 coding sequence is TGTGCCAGCAGTTTCGGACTAGCATCTAGTGGGGCCAACGTCCTGACTTTC. Its translation is CASSFGLASSGANVLTF.

The sample holds many counts of this clonotype. This rearrangement joins TRBV19 to TRBJ1-5; D unresolved. V was pared by 1 base and J by 7 bases, with 14 bases between. CDR1 is LNHDA and CDR2 is SQIVND in the germline V gene (reference sequence). CDR3 length equals 15 residues. In nucleotides, the CDR3 is TGTGCCAGTAGTATAGGAGGCCAGCGAAAACAGCCCCAGCATTTT. Residues: CASSIGGQRKQPQHF.

A note on this clonotype: Possible read error: a much larger clone is one base away. The chain uses TRBV24-1 and TRBJ2-6; the D is unclear. The CDR3 is made up of 13 amino acids. V was shortened by 12 bases and J by 0 bases, with 8 bases between the two germline ends. In germline, CDR1 is KGHDR, CDR2 SFDVKD. The CDR3 DNA reads TGTGCCGCCATGGACTCTGGGGCCAACGTCCTGACTTTC. This gives the protein CAAMDSGANVLTF.

This clonotype was seen repeatedly, ten times or more. The J gene is TRBJ2-1, the V gene TRBV12-3 or TRBV12-4, with D hard to call. This CDR3 region has 13 residues. V was shortened by 1 base and J by 6 bases, with 7 bases between the two germline ends. The CDR3 DNA sequence: TGTGCCAGCAGTTTAGGGACCTCCAATGAGCAGTTCTTC. This codes for CASSLGTSNEQFF.

This chain links TRBV11-3 with TRBJ2-5; tentative D call: TRBD1 (5 bases). The V end lost 2 bases, the J end lost 1 base, and 8 bases lay between the germline ends. In germline, CDR1 is SGHNT, CDR2 YENEEA. The CDR3 totals 14 residues. Here the CDR3 DNA reads TGTGCCAGCAGCTTAAACAGGCCCCAAGAGACCCAGTACTTC. This sequence encodes CASSLNRPQETQYF.

This rearrangement joins TRBV6-2 or TRBV6-3 to TRBJ1-1; a possible D gene is TRBD1 (6 bases). Germline CDR1 is MNHEY and CDR2 is SVGEGT. This CDR3 has 13 residues. The ends were cut back, 6 bases at V and 6 bases at J, with 14 bases in the middle. CDR3 amino acids: CASRDHRVAEAFF. In DNA, the CDR3 is TGTGCCAGCAGGGACCACAGGGTCGCTGAAGCTTTCTTT.

This clonotype occurred many times. This chain connects TRBV29-1 to TRBJ2-1, with 8 bases identical to TRBD2. V lost 8 bases and J lost 6; bases outside the gene matches: 6. The CDR3 runs 12 residues. The germline V gene has CDR1 SQVTM and CDR2 ANQGSEA. CDR3: CSIPAGANEQFF. The CDR3 nucleotides read TGCAGCATTCCAGCGGGAGCCAATGAGCAGTTCTTC.

Remarks on this clonotype: A much larger clone lies one base from this, so it may be a read error. The genes are TRBV6-5 and TRBJ2-2, with D possibly being TRBD2 (5 bases). The CDR3 consists of 14 residues. CDR1 MNHEY and CDR2 SVGAGI come from the germline V gene. The CDR3 DNA is TGTGCCAGCAGTTACCGGCCCGACACCGGGGAGCTGCTTTTT. It is translated as CASSYRPDTGELLF.

As for this clonotype: One end of the junction varies from germline; a read error may be responsible. V and J are TRBV7-9 and TRBJ2-3; perhaps TRBD1 as D (7 bases). Germline CDR1 SEHNR, CDR2 FQNEAQ (reference sequence). The CDR3 totals 16 residues. The DNA of the CDR3 is TGTGCCAGCGGCTTAGGCGGGACAGTGGGAACAGATACGCAGTATTTT. This codes for CASGLGGTVGTDTQYF.